This TCR beta chain comes out of a study of chemoradiotherapy in HPV16-positive cancers. Study-level information: Candidate HPV-specific clones and shared TCR motifs came from two HPV16-positive patients.

Study-level findings and limits: Non-HPV-specific T cells did not expand in tumors during treatment, whereas candidate HPV-specific clones and E7-related motifs did. HPV-responsive T-cell expansion during chemoradiotherapy was linked to improved recurrence-free survival in HPV16-positive patients.

Trimming took 1 base from V and 7 from J, leaving 13 bases between them. The CDR3 sequence is 15 residues long. In germline, CDR1 is SGHTA, CDR2 FQGNSA. To note about this clone: Its target is not known.

Repertoires were sampled repeatedly during chemoradiotherapy. Data came from immunoSEQ multiplex PCR; TCRdb stores just in-frame clones and leaves some out. The sample contains about 32,000 clones, around 89% of which appear only once. Sample: blood, taken from a patient who underwent chemoradiotherapy. The source of this sequence is a human donor with HPV-associated anogenital cancer. V is TRBV7-2 and J is TRBJ1-4; no reliable D call. The CDR3 coding sequence is TGTGCCAGCAGCTTAGAGGCCAGGATGGGTGAAAAACTGTTTTTT. Translation gives CASSLEARMGEKLFF. The variable domain in full, completed from reference TRBV7-2 and TRBJ1-4, reads GAGVSQSPSNKVTEKGKDVELRCDPISGHTALYWYRQSLGQGLEFLIYFQGNSAPDKSGLPSDRFSAERTGGSVSTLTIQRTQQEDSAVYLCASSLEARMGEKLFFGSGTQLSVL.